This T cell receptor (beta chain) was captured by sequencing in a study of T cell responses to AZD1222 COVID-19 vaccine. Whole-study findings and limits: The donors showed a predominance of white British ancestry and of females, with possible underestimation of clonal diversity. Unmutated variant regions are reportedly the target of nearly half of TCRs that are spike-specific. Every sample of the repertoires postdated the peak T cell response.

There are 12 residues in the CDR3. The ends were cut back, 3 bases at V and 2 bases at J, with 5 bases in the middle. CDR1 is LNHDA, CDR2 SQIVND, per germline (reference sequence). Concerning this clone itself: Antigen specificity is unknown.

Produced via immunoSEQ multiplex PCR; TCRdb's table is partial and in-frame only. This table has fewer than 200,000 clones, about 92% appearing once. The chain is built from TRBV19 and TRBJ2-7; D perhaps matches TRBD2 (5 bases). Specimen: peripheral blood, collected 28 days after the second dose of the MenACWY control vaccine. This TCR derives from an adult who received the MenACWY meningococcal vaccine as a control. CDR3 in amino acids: CASSIGAYEQYF. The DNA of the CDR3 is TGTGCCAGTAGTATCGGGGCCTACGAGCAGTACTTC.